This TCR beta chain was captured by sequencing in a study of blood T cells in healthy people across ages. Combining a sample-barcoded 5' primer with a J-beta primer mix, a second PCR ran for roughly 7 to 12 cycles. One entry per CDR3 protein, called by TCRdb with MiXCR from the 5' RACE reads. The data hold around 900,000 distinct CDR3 sequences, with around 30% observed a single time. This clonotype was recorded at least ten times. The antigen is not known. Findings and limits, study-wide: The CMV status of each donor remained undetermined, and this could have confounded shifts in expanded clonotypes.

The germline gives CDR1 SGHTA, CDR2 FQGNSA. Between the trimmed V and J ends, which lost 1 base and 5 bases, there was a span of 14 bases. The CDR3 contains 15 residues. This rearrangement joins TRBV7-2 to TRBJ2-5, with D maybe TRBD1 (6 bases). The sample comprised blood. The receptor's source is an elderly woman in good health. The CDR3: CASSLVYQGSETQYF. CDR3 nucleotides: TGTGCCAGCAGCTTAGTTTATCAGGGGAGCGAGACCCAGTACTTC.